This T cell receptor beta chain was sequenced during a study of blood T cell repertoires in COVID-19. Between the trimmed V and J ends, which lost 8 bases and 8 bases, there was a span of 15 bases. Germline V gene data show CDR1 as SNHLY and CDR2 as FYNNEI. This CDR3 has 12 amino acids. Original analysis: Quantification of nucleated cells was approximated via reference gene primer amplification. Using immunoSEQ multiplex PCR, the repertoire was profiled, and TCRdb retains in-frame clones only, with some absent. The V and J calls and the clone size are those of that table, but D and trimming were determined from the DNA. The sample yields around 110,000 clones, about 79% seen once.

This chain joins TRBV2 and TRBJ1-2; D unresolved. This clonotype was obtained from a woman between 65 and 79 years old with acute or convalescent COVID-19. The source material was peripheral blood. Here the CDR3 reads CASVGEGGGYTF. CDR3 sequence (DNA): TGTGCCAGCGTCGGTGAGGGTGGCGGCTACACCTTC.